This T cell receptor (beta chain) was retrieved from a study of T cell repertoires in ileal Crohn's disease. Study-level background: Operated complications were stricturing disease (about 60%) and penetrating disease (about 40%).

A word on this clone: Its matching antigen is unknown.

Stated time point: inflamed ileum from the surgical specimen. Adults with ileal or ileocolonic Crohn's disease and an indication for resection were eligible. Assay used: immunoSEQ multiplex PCR; TCRdb lists only in-frame clones, some missing. The sample gives approximately 5,400 clones, 82% of which show up once; more than 20% is in the top ten. Deletions cut 5 bases from V and 8 bases from J, with 12 bases between. Germline V gene data show CDR1 as SEHNR and CDR2 as FQNEAQ (reference sequence). The CDR3 runs to 12 residues. Findings of the study overall: Compared with CD4 T cells, sorted CD8 cells carried more expanded clones.

The sequenced sample consisted of ileal tissue. The receptor was derived from an adult with Crohn's disease. V and J are TRBV7-9 and TRBJ1-2; TRBD1 might be the D (5 bases). The CDR3 is CASSIVQGGYTF. The DNA for the CDR3 is TGTGCCAGCAGCATAGTCCAGGGCGGCTACACCTTC.